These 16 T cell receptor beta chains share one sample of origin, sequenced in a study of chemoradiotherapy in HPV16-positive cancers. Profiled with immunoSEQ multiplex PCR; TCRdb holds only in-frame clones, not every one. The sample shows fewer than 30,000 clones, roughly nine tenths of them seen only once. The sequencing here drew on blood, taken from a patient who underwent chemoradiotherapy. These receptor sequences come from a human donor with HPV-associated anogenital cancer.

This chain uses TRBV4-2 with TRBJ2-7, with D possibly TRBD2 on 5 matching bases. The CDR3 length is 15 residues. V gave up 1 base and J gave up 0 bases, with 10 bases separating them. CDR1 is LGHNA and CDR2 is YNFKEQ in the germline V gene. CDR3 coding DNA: TGTGCCAGCAGCCAAGGGCGTGAGGGCTCCTACGAGCAGTACTTC. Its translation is CASSQGREGSYEQYF.

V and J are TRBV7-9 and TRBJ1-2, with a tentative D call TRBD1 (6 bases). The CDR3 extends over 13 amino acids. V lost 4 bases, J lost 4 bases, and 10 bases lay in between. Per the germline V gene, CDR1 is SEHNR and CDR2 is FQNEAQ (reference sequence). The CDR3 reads CASSSGAAYGYTF. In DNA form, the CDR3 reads TGTGCCAGCAGCTCAGGGGCTGCCTATGGCTACACCTTC.

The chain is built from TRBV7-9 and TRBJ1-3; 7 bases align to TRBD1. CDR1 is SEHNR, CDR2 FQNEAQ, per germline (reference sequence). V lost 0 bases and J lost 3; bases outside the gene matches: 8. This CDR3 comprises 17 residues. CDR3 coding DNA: TGTGCCAGCAGCTTAGCAGGGGGACAGATCCTTGGAAACACCATATATTTT. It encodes CASSLAGGQILGNTIYF.

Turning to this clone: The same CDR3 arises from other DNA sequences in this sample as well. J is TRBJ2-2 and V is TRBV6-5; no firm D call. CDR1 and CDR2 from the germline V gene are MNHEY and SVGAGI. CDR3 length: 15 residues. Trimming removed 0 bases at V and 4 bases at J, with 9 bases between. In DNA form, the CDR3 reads TGTGCCAGCAGTTACTCGACCAGGTTCACCGGGGAGCTGTTTTTT. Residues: CASSYSTRFTGELFF.

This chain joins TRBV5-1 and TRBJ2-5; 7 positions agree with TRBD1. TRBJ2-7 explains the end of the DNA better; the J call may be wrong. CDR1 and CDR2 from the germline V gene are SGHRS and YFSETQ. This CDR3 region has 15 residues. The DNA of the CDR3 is TGCGCCAGCAGCTTGGGGGCAGGGGGATTCTACGAGCAGTACTTC. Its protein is CASSLGAGGFYEQYF.

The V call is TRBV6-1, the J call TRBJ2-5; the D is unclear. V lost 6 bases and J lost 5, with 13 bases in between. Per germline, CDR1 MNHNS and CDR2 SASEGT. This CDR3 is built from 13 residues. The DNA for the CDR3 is TGTGCCAGCAGGGTCAGCCTTGGGGAGACCCAGTACTTC. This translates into CASRVSLGETQYF.

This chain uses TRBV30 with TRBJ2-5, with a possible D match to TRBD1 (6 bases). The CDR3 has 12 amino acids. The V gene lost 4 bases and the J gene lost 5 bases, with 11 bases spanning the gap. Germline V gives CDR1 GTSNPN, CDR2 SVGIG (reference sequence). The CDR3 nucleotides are TGTGCCTGGACACAGGGCTGGGAGACCCAGTACTTC. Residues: CAWTQGWETQYF.

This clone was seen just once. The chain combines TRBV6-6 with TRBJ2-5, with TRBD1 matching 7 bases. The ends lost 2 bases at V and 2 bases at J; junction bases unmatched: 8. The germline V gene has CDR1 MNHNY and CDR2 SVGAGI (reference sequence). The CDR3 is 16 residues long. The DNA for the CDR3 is TGTGCCAGCAGTTACGAATACCGGGACAGACAAGAGACCCAGTACTTC. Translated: CASSYEYRDRQETQYF.

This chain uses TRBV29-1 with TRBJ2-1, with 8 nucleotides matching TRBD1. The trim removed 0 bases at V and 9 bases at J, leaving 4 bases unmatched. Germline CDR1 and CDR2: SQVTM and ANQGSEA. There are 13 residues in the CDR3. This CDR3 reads CSVEDNQGAEQFF. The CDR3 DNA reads TGCAGCGTTGAAGATAATCAGGGGGCTGAGCAGTTCTTC.

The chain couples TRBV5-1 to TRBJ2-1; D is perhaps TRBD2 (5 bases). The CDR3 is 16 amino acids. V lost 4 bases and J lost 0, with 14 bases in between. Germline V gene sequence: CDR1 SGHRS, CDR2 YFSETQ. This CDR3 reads CASSLRAVSSYNEQFF. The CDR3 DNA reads TGCGCCAGCAGCCTACGAGCGGTTAGCTCCTACAATGAGCAGTTCTTC.

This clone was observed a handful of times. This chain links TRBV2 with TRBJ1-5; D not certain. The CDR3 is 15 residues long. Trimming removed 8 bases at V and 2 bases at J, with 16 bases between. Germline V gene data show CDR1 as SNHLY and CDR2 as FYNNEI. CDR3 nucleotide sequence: TGTGCCAGCTGCTTGGAAAAGAAGGGCAATCAGCCCCAGCATTTT. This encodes CASCLEKKGNQPQHF.

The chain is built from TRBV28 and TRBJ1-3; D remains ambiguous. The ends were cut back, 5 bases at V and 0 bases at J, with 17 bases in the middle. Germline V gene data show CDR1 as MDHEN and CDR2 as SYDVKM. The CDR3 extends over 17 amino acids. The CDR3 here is CASSPGGASHSGNTIYF. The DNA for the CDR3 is TGTGCCAGCAGTCCTGGTGGAGCCTCTCACTCTGGAAACACCATATATTTT.

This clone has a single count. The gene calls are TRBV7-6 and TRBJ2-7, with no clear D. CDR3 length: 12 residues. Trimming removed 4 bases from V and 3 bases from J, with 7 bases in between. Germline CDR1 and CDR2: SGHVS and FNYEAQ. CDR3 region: CASSSLNYEQYF. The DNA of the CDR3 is TGTGCCAGCAGCTCCTTAAACTACGAGCAGTACTTC.

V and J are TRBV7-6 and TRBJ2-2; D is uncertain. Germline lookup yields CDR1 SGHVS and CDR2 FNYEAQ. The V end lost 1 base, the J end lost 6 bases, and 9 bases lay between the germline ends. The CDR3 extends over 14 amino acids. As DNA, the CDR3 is TGTGCCAGCAGCTTAGTAGAAGGTGCCGGGGAGCTGTTTTTT. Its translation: CASSLVEGAGELFF.

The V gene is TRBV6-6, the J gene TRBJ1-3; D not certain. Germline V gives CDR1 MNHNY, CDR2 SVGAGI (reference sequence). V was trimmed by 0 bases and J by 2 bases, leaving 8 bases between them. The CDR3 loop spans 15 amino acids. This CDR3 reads CASSYSLEAGNTIYF. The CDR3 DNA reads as TGTGCCAGCAGTTACTCGCTAGAGGCTGGAAACACCATATATTTT.

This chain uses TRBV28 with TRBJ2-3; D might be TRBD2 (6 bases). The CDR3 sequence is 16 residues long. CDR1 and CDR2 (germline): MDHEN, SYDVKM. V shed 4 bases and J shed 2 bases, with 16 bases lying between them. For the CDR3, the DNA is TGTGCCAGCAGTTCCTCCGGGGGACTTTACACAGATACGCAGTATTTT. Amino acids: CASSSSGGLYTDTQYF.